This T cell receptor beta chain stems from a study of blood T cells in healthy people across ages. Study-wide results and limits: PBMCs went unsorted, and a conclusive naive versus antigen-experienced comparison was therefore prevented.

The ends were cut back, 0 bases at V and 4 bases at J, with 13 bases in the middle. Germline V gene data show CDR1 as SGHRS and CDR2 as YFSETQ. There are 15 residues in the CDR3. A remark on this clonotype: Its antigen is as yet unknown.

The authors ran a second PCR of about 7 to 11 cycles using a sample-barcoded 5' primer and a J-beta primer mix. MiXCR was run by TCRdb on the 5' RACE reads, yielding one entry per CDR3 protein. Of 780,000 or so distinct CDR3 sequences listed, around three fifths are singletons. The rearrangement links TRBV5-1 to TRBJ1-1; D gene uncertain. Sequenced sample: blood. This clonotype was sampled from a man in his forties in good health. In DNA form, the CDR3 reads TGCGCCAGCAGCTTGGGTTTAAGGGTGGGCACTGAAGCTTTCTTT. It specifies CASSLGLRVGTEAFF.